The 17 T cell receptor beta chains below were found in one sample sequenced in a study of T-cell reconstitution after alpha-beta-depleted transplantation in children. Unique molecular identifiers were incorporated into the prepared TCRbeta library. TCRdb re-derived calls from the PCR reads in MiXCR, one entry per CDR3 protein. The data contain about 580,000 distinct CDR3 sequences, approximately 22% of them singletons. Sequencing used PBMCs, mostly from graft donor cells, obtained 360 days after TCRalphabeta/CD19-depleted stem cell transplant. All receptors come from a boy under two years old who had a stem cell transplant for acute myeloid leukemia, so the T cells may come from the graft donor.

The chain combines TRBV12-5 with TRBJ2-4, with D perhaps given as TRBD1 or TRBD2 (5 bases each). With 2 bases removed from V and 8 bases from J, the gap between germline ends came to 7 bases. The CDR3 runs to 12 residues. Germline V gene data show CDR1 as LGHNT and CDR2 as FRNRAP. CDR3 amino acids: CASGLLGDIQYF. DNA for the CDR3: TGTGCTAGTGGTTTGTTGGGGGACATTCAGTACTTC.

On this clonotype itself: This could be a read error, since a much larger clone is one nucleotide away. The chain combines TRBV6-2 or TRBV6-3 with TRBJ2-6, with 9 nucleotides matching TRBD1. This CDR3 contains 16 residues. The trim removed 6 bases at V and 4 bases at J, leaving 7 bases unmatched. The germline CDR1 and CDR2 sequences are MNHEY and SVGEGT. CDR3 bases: TGTGCCAGCAGAAGACAGGGGGAGCAAGGGGCCAACGTCCTGACTTTC. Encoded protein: CASRRQGEQGANVLTF.

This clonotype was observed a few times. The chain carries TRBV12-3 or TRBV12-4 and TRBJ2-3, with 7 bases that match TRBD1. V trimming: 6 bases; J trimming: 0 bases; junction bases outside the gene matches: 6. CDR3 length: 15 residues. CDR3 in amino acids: CASRDRSYSTDTQYF. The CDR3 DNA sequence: TGTGCCAGCAGGGACAGGTCGTATAGCACAGATACGCAGTATTTT.

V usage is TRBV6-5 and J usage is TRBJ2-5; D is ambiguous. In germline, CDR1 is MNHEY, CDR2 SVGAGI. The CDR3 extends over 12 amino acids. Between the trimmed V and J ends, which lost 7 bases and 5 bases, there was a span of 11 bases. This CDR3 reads CASNSSRETQYF. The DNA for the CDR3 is TGTGCCAGCAATTCCAGCCGCGAGACCCAGTACTTC.

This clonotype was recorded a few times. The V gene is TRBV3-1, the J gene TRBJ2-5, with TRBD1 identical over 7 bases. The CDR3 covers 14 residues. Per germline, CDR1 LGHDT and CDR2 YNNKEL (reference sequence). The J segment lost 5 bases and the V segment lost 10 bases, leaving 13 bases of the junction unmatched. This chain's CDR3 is CATSTGPSWETQYF. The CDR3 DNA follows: TGTGCCACCTCGACAGGGCCAAGCTGGGAGACCCAGTACTTC.

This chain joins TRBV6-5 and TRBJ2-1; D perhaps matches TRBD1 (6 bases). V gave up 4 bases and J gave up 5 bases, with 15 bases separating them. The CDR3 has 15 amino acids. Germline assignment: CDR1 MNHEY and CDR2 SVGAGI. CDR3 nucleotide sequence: TGTGCCAGCAGTTGGCAGGGGTTTAGGAACAATGAGCAGTTCTTC. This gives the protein CASSWQGFRNNEQFF.

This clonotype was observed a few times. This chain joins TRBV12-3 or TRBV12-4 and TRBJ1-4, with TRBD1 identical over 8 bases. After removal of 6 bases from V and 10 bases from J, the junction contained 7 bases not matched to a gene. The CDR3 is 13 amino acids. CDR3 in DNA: TGTGCCAGCAGCGGGACAGGTCCCGGAAAACTGTTTTTT. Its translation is CASSGTGPGKLFF.

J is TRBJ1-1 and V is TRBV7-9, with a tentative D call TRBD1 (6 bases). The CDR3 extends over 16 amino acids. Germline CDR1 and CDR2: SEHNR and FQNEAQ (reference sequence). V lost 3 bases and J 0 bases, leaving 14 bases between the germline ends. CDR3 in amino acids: CASSFGGAGMNTEAFF. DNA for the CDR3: TGTGCCAGCAGCTTTGGGGGGGCGGGAATGAACACTGAAGCTTTCTTT.

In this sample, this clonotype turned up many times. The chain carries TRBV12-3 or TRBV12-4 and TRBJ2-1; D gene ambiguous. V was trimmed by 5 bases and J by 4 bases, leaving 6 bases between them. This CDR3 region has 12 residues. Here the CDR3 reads CASSLIYNEQFF. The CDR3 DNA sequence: TGTGCCAGCAGTCTAATTTACAATGAGCAGTTCTTC.

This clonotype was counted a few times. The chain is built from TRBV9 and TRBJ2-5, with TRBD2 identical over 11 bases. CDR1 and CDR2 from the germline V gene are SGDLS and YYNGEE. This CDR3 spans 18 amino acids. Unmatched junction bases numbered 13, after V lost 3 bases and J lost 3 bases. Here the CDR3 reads CASSAYFWGTSGEETQYF. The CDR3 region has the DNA TGTGCCAGCAGCGCCTACTTTTGGGGGACTAGCGGAGAAGAGACCCAGTACTTC.

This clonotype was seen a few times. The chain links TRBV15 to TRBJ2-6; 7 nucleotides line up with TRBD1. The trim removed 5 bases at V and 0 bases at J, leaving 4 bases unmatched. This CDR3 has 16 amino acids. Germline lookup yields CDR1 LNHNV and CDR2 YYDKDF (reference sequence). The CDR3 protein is CATSRDRVSGANVLTF. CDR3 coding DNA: TGTGCCACCAGCCGGGACAGAGTCTCTGGGGCCAACGTCCTGACTTTC.

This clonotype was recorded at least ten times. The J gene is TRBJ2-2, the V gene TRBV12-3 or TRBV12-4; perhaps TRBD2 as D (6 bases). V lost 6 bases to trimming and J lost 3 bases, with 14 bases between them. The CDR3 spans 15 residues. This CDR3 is CASRLAGTYTGELFF. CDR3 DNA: TGTGCCAGCAGACTGGCGGGGACCTACACCGGGGAGCTGTTTTTT.

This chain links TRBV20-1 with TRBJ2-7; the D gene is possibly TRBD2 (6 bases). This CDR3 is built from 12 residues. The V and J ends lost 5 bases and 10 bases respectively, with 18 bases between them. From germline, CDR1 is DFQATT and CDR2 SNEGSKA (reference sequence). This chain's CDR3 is CSAFQERAGQYV. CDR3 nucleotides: TGCAGTGCTTTCCAAGAGCGGGCAGGCCAGTACGTC.

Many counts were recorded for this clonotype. The CDR3 bases are TGTGCCAGCAGCCTGGGGTGGAGGCGCCTTCATGGCTACACCTTC. Its translation is CASSLGWRRLHGYTF. V is TRBV12-3 or TRBV12-4 and J is TRBJ1-2; D gene unclear. The CDR3 has 15 residues. Trimming removed 6 bases at V and 6 bases at J, with 20 bases between.

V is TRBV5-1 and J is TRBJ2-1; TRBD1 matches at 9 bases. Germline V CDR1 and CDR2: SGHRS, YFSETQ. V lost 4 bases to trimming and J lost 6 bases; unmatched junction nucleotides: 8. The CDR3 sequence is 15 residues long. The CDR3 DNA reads TGCGCCAGCAGCCGGTGGGACAGGGCGGGCAATGAGCAGTTCTTC. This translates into CASSRWDRAGNEQFF.

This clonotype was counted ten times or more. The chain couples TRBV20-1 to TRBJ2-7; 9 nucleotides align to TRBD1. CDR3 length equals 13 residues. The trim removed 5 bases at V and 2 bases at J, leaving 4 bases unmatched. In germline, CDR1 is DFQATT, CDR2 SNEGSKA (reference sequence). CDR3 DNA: TGCAGTGCTCAGTGGGACAGGGCCTACGAGCAGTACTTC. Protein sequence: CSAQWDRAYEQYF.

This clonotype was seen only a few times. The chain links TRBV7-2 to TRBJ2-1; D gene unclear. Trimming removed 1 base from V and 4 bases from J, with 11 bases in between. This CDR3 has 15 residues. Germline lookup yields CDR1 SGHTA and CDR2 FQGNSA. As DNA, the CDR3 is TGTGCCAGCAGCTTAGGCCCCCTCAGATACAATGAGCAGTTCTTC. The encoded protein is CASSLGPLRYNEQFF.